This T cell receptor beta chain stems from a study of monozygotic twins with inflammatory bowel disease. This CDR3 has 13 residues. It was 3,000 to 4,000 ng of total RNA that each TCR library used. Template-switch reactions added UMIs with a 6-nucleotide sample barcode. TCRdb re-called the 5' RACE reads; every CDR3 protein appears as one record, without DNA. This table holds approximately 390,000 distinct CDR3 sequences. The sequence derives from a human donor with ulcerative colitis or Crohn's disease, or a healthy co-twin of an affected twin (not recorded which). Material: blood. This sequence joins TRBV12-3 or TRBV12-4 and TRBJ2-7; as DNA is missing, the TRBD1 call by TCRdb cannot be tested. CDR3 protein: CASSGGTLYEQYF.